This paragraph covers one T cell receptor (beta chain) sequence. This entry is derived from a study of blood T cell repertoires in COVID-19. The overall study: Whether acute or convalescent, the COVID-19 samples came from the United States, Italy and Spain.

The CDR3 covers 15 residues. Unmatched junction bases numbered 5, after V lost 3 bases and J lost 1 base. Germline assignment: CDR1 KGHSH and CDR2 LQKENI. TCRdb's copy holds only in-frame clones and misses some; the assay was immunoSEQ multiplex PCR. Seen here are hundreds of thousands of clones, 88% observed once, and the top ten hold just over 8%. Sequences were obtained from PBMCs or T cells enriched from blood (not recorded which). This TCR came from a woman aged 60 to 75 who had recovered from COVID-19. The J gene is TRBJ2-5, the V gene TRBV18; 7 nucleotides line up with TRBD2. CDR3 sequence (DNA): TGTGCCAGCTCACCTTCTAGCGGTGGCCAAGAGACCCAGTACTTC. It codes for CASSPSSGGQETQYF.